This T cell receptor beta chain appears in the sequencing data of a study of blood T cell repertoires in COVID-19. Looking at the study overall: Acute and convalescent COVID-19 samples came from the United States, Italy and Spain. T cells, B-cell-depleted T cells, or PBMCs provided the cDNA or gDNA that served as material.

There are 14 residues in the CDR3. Trimming left V 4 bases short and J 12 bases short, with 19 bases between. Germline loops: CDR1 MRHNA, CDR2 SNTAGT. In the original processing: Using reference gene primer amplification, nucleated cell counts were estimated. The repertoire was sequenced with immunoSEQ multiplex PCR; TCRdb's copy has only in-frame clones and lacks some. The V and J calls and clone size are taken from that table; D and trimming were inferred from the DNA. The sample has about 21,000 clones; about 78% are singletons. This clonotype was obtained from a man in his fifties or sixties with active COVID-19. Material for sequencing was peripheral blood. This chain connects TRBV6-4 to TRBJ2-1, with a weak D call TRBD1 (6 bases). The CDR3: CASSAETGEFRQFF. The CDR3, as DNA: TGTGCCAGCAGTGCTGAGACAGGTGAATTTCGGCAGTTCTTC.